A selection of T cell receptor beta chains follows, all from one sample in a study of CD8 T cells in Susac syndrome. TCRdb re-analysed the immunoSEQ multiplex PCR reads in MiXCR, keeping a single row per CDR3 protein. This sample has about 300,000 distinct CDR3 sequences, with over 75% found just once. The sample comprised CD8+ T cells from PBMCs. These receptors all stem from a human donor with multiple sclerosis. Both conserved end residues are part of each CDR3. The order of the fields is clone size, V gene, D gene, J gene, CDR3 protein, CDR3 DNA. The D gene is left open where the match is weak. Not every row has a clone size; where given, it reads once, few, many or a size class.

>-|TRBV30|-|TRBJ2-3
CAWVGGGTDTQYF
TGTGCCTGGGTCGGGGGAGGCACAGATACGCAGTATTTT
>-|TRBV10-3|-|TRBJ1-5
CAIGETGASQPQHF
TGTGCCATCGGGGAAACGGGGGCAAGTCAGCCCCAGCATTTT
>-|TRBV6-5|-|TRBJ1-2
CASSPIGGGIDGYTF
TGTGCCAGCAGCCCAATAGGGGGGGGGATCGATGGCTACACCTTC
>-|TRBV27|-|TRBJ2-1
CASSSWTVPHNEQFF
TGTGCCAGCAGTTCCTGGACAGTTCCACACAATGAGCAGTTCTTC
>-|TRBV20-1|-|TRBJ1-1
CSYPRGAEAFF
TGCAGCTACCCTAGGGGCGCTGAAGCTTTCTTT
>-|TRBV13|-|TRBJ2-1
CASSLGLLPGEQFF
TGTGCCAGCAGCTTAGGCCTTTTGCCCGGGGAGCAGTTCTTC
>-|TRBV19|TRBD2|TRBJ2-1
CASTRLAENNEQFF
TGTGCCAGTACGCGGCTAGCGGAGAACAATGAGCAGTTCTTC
>-|TRBV7-9|-|TRBJ2-1
CASKVPLGNEQFF
TGTGCCTCGAAGGTACCTCTTGGCAATGAGCAGTTCTTC
>-|TRBV6-2/TRBV6-3|-|TRBJ1-1
CASRLGRNTEAFF
TGTGCCAGCAGACTAGGACGGAACACTGAAGCTTTCTTT
>-|TRBV20-1|TRBD2|TRBJ2-7
CSARDSRGSSYEQYF
TGCAGTGCTAGAGATTCGCGGGGGAGCTCCTACGAGCAGTACTTC
>-|TRBV4-1|-|TRBJ2-3
CASSHGRTVKTDTQYF
TGCGCCAGCAGCCACGGCCGGACAGTCAAGACAGATACGCAGTATTTT
>-|TRBV9|-|TRBJ2-7
CASSVEGTSYEQYF
TGTGCCAGCAGCGTAGAGGGCACCTCCTACGAGCAGTACTTC
>-|TRBV15|TRBD2|TRBJ2-2
CATSRPAGDTGELFF
TGTGCCACCAGCAGACCAGCGGGAGACACCGGGGAGCTGTTTTTT
>-|TRBV27|-|TRBJ1-1
CASSLLRDGGEAFF
TGTGCCAGCAGTTTGCTCCGGGACGGGGGTGAAGCTTTCTTT
>-|TRBV7-9|-|TRBJ2-7
CASSLGAGPSSTEQYF
TGTGCCAGCAGCTTAGGCGCAGGGCCATCCTCTACTGAGCAGTACTTC
>few|TRBV19|TRBD2|TRBJ2-7
CASSFGLADYEQYF
TGTGCCAGTAGTTTTGGTCTAGCGGACTACGAGCAGTACTTC
>-|TRBV12-3/TRBV12-4|-|TRBJ2-7
CATRFGGGYEQYF
TGTGCCACTCGGTTCGGGGGCGGCTACGAGCAGTACTTC
>once|TRBV5-1|-|TRBJ2-7
CASSLERGRLYEQYF
TGCGCCAGCAGCTTGGAGAGGGGAAGGCTCTACGAGCAGTACTTC
>few|TRBV27|-|TRBJ1-2
CASSGVGAGYGYTF
TGTGCCAGCAGTGGGGTAGGGGCAGGCTATGGCTACACCTTC
>-|TRBV29-1|-|TRBJ1-2
CSARVLYGYTF
TGCAGCGCGCGGGTTCTCTATGGCTACACCTTC
>-|TRBV7-9|-|TRBJ1-1
CASSIAVAEAFF
TGTGCCAGCAGCATAGCAGTTGCTGAAGCTTTCTTT
>-|TRBV28|TRBD1|TRBJ1-1
CASSDRQGGGTEAFF
TGTGCCAGCAGTGACCGACAGGGTGGTGGCACTGAAGCTTTCTTT
>-|TRBV12-3/TRBV12-4|-|TRBJ2-7
CASSLRHYEQYF
TGTGCCAGCAGCCTCCGGCACTACGAGCAGTACTTC